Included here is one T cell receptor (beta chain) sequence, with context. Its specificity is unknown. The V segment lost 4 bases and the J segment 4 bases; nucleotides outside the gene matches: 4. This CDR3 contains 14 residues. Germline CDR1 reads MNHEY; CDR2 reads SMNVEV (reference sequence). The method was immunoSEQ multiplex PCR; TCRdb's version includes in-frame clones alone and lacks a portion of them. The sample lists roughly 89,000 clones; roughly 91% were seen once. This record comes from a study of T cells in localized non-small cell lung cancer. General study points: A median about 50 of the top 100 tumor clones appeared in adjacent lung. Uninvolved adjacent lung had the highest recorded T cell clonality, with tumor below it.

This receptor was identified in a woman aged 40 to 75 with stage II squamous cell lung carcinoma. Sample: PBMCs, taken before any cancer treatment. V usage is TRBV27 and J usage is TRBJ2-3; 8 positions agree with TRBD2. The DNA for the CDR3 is TGTGCCAGCAGTTCCCCGGGACTAGCAGATACGCAGTATTTT. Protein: CASSSPGLADTQYF.